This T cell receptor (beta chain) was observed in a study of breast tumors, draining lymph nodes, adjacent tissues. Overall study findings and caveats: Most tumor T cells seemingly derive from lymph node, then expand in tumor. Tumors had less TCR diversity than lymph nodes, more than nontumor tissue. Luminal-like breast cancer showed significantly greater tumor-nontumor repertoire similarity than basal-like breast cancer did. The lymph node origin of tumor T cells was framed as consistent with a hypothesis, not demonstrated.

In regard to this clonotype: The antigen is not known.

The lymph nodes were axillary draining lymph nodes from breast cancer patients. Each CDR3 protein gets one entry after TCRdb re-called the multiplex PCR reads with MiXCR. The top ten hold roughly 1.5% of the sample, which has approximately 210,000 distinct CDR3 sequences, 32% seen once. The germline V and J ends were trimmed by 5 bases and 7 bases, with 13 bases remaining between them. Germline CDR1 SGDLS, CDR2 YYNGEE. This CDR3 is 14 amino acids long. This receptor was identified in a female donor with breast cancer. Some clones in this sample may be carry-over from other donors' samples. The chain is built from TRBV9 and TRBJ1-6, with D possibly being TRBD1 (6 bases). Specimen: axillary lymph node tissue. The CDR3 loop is CASSDPQGNSPLHF. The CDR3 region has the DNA TGTGCCAGCAGTGACCCACAGGGAAATTCACCCCTCCACTTT.